These 6 T cell receptor beta chains were all obtained from the same sample, sequenced in a study of T cells in Graves' hyperthyroidism and ophthalmopathy. Amplification of TCR beta CDR3 regions was performed using RNA transcripts as template. Initially, a first-round RT-PCR of the TCR CDR3 employed the HTBI primer set. TCRdb itself ran the multiplex PCR reads through MiXCR, one entry per CDR3 protein. Of 300,000 to 400,000 distinct CDR3 sequences in the sample, around 20% were seen once. The sequenced sample consisted of blood. These receptors were obtained from a woman between 50 and 59 years old with Graves' hyperthyroidism.

J is TRBJ1-2 and V is TRBV12-3 or TRBV12-4; TRBD1 agrees at 8 bases. V was pared by 5 bases and J by 0 bases, with 8 bases of the junction left unmatched. The CDR3 has 16 amino acids. In DNA, the CDR3 is TGTGCCAGCAGTCTCTTGACAGGGGACACTAACTATGGCTACACCTTC. Amino acids: CASSLLTGDTNYGYTF.

This chain connects TRBV28 to TRBJ1-2; 7 nucleotides line up with TRBD1. With 3 bases clipped from V and 7 bases from J, the junction kept 5 bases outside the gene matches. Germline V CDR1 and CDR2: MDHEN, SYDVKM. This CDR3 has 13 residues. The CDR3 region is CASSLVGGSGYTF. CDR3 DNA sequence: TGTGCCAGCAGTTTGGTAGGGGGCTCTGGCTACACCTTC.

This clonotype turned up a few times. This chain uses TRBV10-2 with TRBJ1-5, with TRBD1 identical over 7 bases. V gave up 7 bases and J gave up 2 bases; unmatched junction bases: 5. This CDR3 has 14 residues. Germline CDR1 is WSHSY and CDR2 is SAAADI. The CDR3 sequence is CASTRGAGNQPQHF. The CDR3 DNA sequence: TGCGCCAGCACCAGGGGGGCAGGCAATCAGCCCCAGCATTTT.

This clonotype appeared many times. V gene TRBV5-1 combines with J gene TRBJ2-5, with 9 nucleotides matching TRBD2. The CDR3 has 16 amino acids. CDR1 and CDR2 from the germline V gene are SGHRS and YFSETQ. With V trimmed by 4 bases and J by 5 bases, 12 bases remained unmatched. The CDR3 bases are TGCGCCAGCAGCCCGGTAGCGGGAGCGGTCGGGGAGACCCAGTACTTC. Amino acids: CASSPVAGAVGETQYF.

In this sample, this clonotype turned up many times. The gene calls are TRBV20-1 and TRBJ2-3; 15 positions match TRBD2. With V trimmed by 6 bases and J by 6 bases, 13 bases remained unmatched. The CDR3 extends over 17 amino acids. Germline CDR1 DFQATT, CDR2 SNEGSKA (reference sequence). The CDR3 DNA sequence: TGCAGTGCACGGACTAGCGGGAGGGCCGGGGTCGGGGATACGCAGTATTTT. This encodes CSARTSGRAGVGDTQYF.

In regard to this clonotype: A much larger clone lies one base from this, so it may be a read error. The gene calls are TRBV11-3 and TRBJ2-2, with D perhaps given as TRBD1 or TRBD2 (5 bases each). Trimming cost V 4 bases and J 10 bases, with 13 bases left between them. From germline, CDR1 is SGHNT and CDR2 YENEEA. The CDR3 sequence is 13 residues long. CDR3 protein: CASSSGSVVELFF. CDR3 sequence (DNA): TGTGCCAGCAGCTCAGGGAGTGTCGTGGAGCTGTTTTTT. The entire variable domain, with the rest obtained from reference TRBV11-3 and TRBJ2-2, is as follows: EAGVVQSPRYKIIEKKQPVAFWCNPISGHNTLYWYLQNLGQGPELLIRYENEEAVDDSQLPKDRFSAERLKGVDSTLKIQPAELGDSAVYLCASSSGSVVELFFGEGSRLTVL.